The rows below give T cell receptor beta chains drawn from one sample of a study of T-cell reconstitution after alpha-beta-depleted transplantation in children. TCRdb reprocessed the PCR reads via MiXCR and lists one record per CDR3 protein. The repertoire includes fewer than 700,000 distinct CDR3 sequences, 23% of them detected once, and around 14% sits in the top ten. The input for sequencing was PBMCs, mostly from graft donor cells, taken 360 days after TCRalphabeta/CD19-depleted stem cell transplant. These receptor sequences come from a boy under three years old who had a stem cell transplant for acute myeloid leukemia, so the T cells may come from the graft donor. The CDR3 runs from the conserved cysteine through the conserved F or W. Fields, in order: clone size, J gene, D gene, V gene, CDR3 DNA, CDR3 protein. A D gene is named only where the DNA matches it firmly. Size is stated for part of the rows, as once, few or many counts, or as a class when the clone is expanded.

many | TRBJ2-2 | TRBD1 | TRBV28 | TGTGCCAGCAGTCATATTGAGGACAGGATCACCGGGGAGCTGTTTTTT | CASSHIEDRITGELFF
many | TRBJ1-1 | NA | TRBV29-1 | TGCAGCGTTCACAGGTTGCTGAACACTGAAGCTTTCTTT | CSVHRLLNTEAFF
NA | TRBJ2-6 | NA | TRBV10-3 | TGTGCCACCTACGGACTCAGCTCTGGGGCCAACGTCCTGACTTTC | CATYGLSSGANVLTF
NA | TRBJ2-5 | NA | TRBV7-6 | TGTGCCAGCAGCCCTCGGTTGGGGGGCGTAGAGACCCAGTACTTC | CASSPRLGGVETQYF
NA | TRBJ2-1 | TRBD1 | TRBV10-3 | TGTGCCATCAGTGTTGACAGGGCTAATGAGCAGTTCTTC | CAISVDRANEQFF
few | TRBJ1-2 | NA | TRBV28 | TGTGCCAGCAGTTCCGAAAGGCCGCTCTATGGCTACACCTTC | CASSSERPLYGYTF
NA | TRBJ2-5 | NA | TRBV5-1 | TGCGCCAGCAGCTTGACCGAGGGGGTGGAAGAGACCCAGTACTTC | CASSLTEGVEETQYF
NA | TRBJ2-7 | NA | TRBV12-5 | TGTGCTAGTGGTTTGCGTTACGAGCAGTACTTC | CASGLRYEQYF
many | TRBJ2-1 | NA | TRBV14 | TGTGCCAGCAGCCAGGTCAGCTCCTACAATGAGCAGTTCTTC | CASSQVSSYNEQFF
NA | TRBJ2-7 | TRBD1 | TRBV6-5 | TGTGCCAGCAGTTCTCGGGGGACAGGTTTGCACGAGCAGTACTTC | CASSSRGTGLHEQYF
NA | TRBJ1-1 | NA | TRBV10-3 | TGTGCCATCAGTGAGCGACAGGCGAACACTGAAGCTTTCTTT | CAISERQANTEAFF
NA | TRBJ1-5 | NA | TRBV6-1 | TGTGCCAGCACCTCGAGGGTAGGGGGGGAGAGGCAGCCCCAGCATTTT | CASTSRVGGERQPQHF
few | TRBJ2-5 | NA | TRBV20-1 | TGCAGTGCTAAGGGGTTAGGAGAGACCCAGTACTTC | CSAKGLGETQYF
few | TRBJ2-3 | NA | TRBV2 | TGTGCCAGCAGTGAACTTGCGGGGAGTAGCACAGATACGCAGTATTTT | CASSELAGSSTDTQYF
few | TRBJ2-3 | TRBD1 | TRBV20-1 | TGCAGTGCTAGGCGACAGGGCGTCCTAGATACGCAGTATTTT | CSARRQGVLDTQYF
few | TRBJ2-3 | TRBD2 | TRBV7-2 | TGTGCCAGCAGCCCCAGACTAGCGGGGGGGCCAGATACGCAGTATTTT | CASSPRLAGGPDTQYF
few | TRBJ2-2 | NA | TRBV5-1 | TGCGCCAGCAGCTTGGAGGAAACGGGCCTGGGCGCCGGGGAGCTGTTTTTT | CASSLEETGLGAGELFF
many | TRBJ1-1 | NA | TRBV5-1 | TGCGCCAGCAGCCCCGGGCCAGAGTTGAACACTGAAGCTTTCTTT | CASSPGPELNTEAFF
many | TRBJ2-3 | TRBD2 | TRBV20-1 | TGCAGTGCTAGAGGACGATCTAGCGGAGTTAGCACAGATACGCAGTATTTT | CSARGRSSGVSTDTQYF
many | TRBJ2-1 | NA | TRBV7-9 | TGTGCCAGCAGCTTAAATAACTGGACATCCTACAATGAGCAGTTCTTC | CASSLNNWTSYNEQFF
NA | TRBJ1-2 | NA | TRBV4-1 | TGCGCCAGCAGCCCCACCCAGGGTCTCCCCAACTATGGCTACACCTTC | CASSPTQGLPNYGYTF
few | TRBJ1-5 | NA | TRBV7-2 | TGTGCCAGCAGCCCCGCACTCATCGATCAGCCCCAGCATTTT | CASSPALIDQPQHF
once | TRBJ2-2 | TRBD1 | TRBV20-1 | TGCAGTGCTAGACCGGGACAGGGGGGGACCGGGGAGCTGTTTTTT | CSARPGQGGTGELFF
NA | TRBJ1-2 | TRBD1 | TRBV29-1 | TGCAGCGTTGCCAGGGGACAGCCCTATGGCTACACCTTC | CSVARGQPYGYTF
few | TRBJ1-6 | TRBD1 | TRBV12-3/TRBV12-4 | TGTGCCAGCAGGTACCGGGACAGGGGAACTTCACCCCTCCACTTT | CASRYRDRGTSPLHF
few | TRBJ2-5 | NA | TRBV29-1 | TGCAGCGGACAAGCCGAGACCCAGTACTTC | CSGQAETQYF
NA | TRBJ1-1 | NA | TRBV7-2 | TGTGCCAGGAGGGGAGGCACTGAAGCTTTCTTT | CARRGGTEAFF
many | TRBJ1-4 | NA | TRBV5-6 | TGTGCCAGCAGCTACCTCCCGGGAACCACTAATGAAAAACTGTTTTTT | CASSYLPGTTNEKLFF
many | TRBJ1-5 | TRBD1 | TRBV12-3/TRBV12-4 | TGTGCCAGCAGTTCCCTCGTCAACAGGGGTGAGCAGCCCCAGCATTTT | CASSSLVNRGEQPQHF
few | TRBJ2-1 | TRBD2 | TRBV12-3/TRBV12-4 | TGTGCCAGCAGTTCCGGGGGGAACGTCCCGAATGAGCAGTTCTTC | CASSSGGNVPNEQFF
NA | TRBJ2-5 | TRBD2 | TRBV6-1 | TGTGCCAGCAGTGAGCCGCTAGCGGGGGGGCAGCATTGGACCCAGTACTTC | CASSEPLAGGQHWTQYF
many | TRBJ2-1 | NA | TRBV29-1 | TGCAGCGTTTTCGCCGCGGGCTACCGCCAATTCAATGAGCAGTTCTTC | CSVFAAGYRQFNEQFF
few | TRBJ2-7 | TRBD1 | TRBV20-1 | TGCAGTGCTAGAGTCGGGACAGGGTCATACGAGCAGTACTTC | CSARVGTGSYEQYF
few | TRBJ2-1 | TRBD2 | TRBV11-2 | TGTGCCAGCAGCCTCATTTGGGGACTAGCGGCCGCGACCTACAATGAGCAGTTCTTC | CASSLIWGLAAATYNEQFF
NA | TRBJ1-2 | NA | TRBV25-1 | TGTGCCAGCAGTGAAGAGGAGGGGAACTATGGCTACACCTTC | CASSEEEGNYGYTF
many | TRBJ2-2 | NA | TRBV5-1 | TGCGCCAGCAGCTTGGCATTTTTTGACTTCGGGGAGCTGTTTTTT | CASSLAFFDFGELFF
NA | TRBJ2-1 | TRBD2 | TRBV7-2 | TGTGCCAGCAGCTTCCCTCCGGGGGGGGCCGCGGCTGAGCAGTTCTTC | CASSFPPGGAAAEQFF
few | TRBJ2-3 | NA | TRBV9 | TGTGCCAGCAGCGTACAAGGTCGACCGGTTTCAGATACGCAGTATTTT | CASSVQGRPVSDTQYF
few | TRBJ2-3 | TRBD1 | TRBV12-3/TRBV12-4 | TGTGCCAGCAGTTCCATCAGGGGGCAGGCAGATACGCAGTATTTT | CASSSIRGQADTQYF
NA | TRBJ2-4 | TRBD2 | TRBV20-1 | TGCAGTGCTAGGTACTGGAGCGGGAGAGCCAAAAACATTCAGTACTTC | CSARYWSGRAKNIQYF
few | TRBJ1-6 | NA | TRBV20-1 | TGCAGTGCTCCTGGGCGGGGCCGCATGAAGGGAGCCCTCCACTTT | CSAPGRGRMKGALHF
NA | TRBJ1-4 | NA | TRBV29-1 | TGCAGCGTTGTAGCCCAAACAGGAACCGAACTGTTTTTT | CSVVAQTGTELFF
many | TRBJ2-3 | NA | TRBV20-1 | TGCAGTGCTGCCACCACTCCCGGGCTTCAAGAGGATACGCAGTATTTT | CSAATTPGLQEDTQYF
few | TRBJ1-3 | NA | TRBV29-1 | TGCAGCGTTGAAGATCGCAGGCCCGAGTCAGGAAACACCATATATTTT | CSVEDRRPESGNTIYF
many | TRBJ2-2 | TRBD1 | TRBV24-1 | TGTGCCACCAGTGATTTACCCCTAACAGGGGGCAGCACCGGGGAGCTGTTTTTT | CATSDLPLTGGSTGELFF
few | TRBJ1-2 | NA | TRBV3-1 | TGTGCCAGCAGCCAAGATCCCGGGGGCCTTGAATATGGCTACACCTTC | CASSQDPGGLEYGYTF
NA | TRBJ1-2 | TRBD1 | TRBV28 | TGTGCCAGCAGAACAGGGGCCCCTCGGGGCTACACCTTC | CASRTGAPRGYTF
many | TRBJ2-1 | TRBD2 | TRBV20-1 | TGCAGTGCTAATCTAGCGGGGGGGCCGAATGAGCAGTTCTTC | CSANLAGGPNEQFF